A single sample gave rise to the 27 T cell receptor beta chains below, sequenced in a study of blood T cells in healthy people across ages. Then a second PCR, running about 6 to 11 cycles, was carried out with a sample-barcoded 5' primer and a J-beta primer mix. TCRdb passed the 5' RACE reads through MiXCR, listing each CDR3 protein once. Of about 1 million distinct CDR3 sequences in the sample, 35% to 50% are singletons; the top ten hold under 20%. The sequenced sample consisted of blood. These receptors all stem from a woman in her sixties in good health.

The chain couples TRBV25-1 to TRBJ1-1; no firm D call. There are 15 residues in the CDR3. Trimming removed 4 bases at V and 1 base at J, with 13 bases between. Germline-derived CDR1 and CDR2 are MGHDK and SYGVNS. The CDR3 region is CASSASSGENTEAFF. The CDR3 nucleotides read TGTGCCAGCAGTGCCAGCAGCGGGGAGAACACTGAAGCTTTCTTT.

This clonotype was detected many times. The CDR3 coding sequence is TGTGCCAGCAGCAAGGGACTAGACAGTACAGAGCAGTACTTC. The encoded protein is CASSKGLDSTEQYF. The chain uses TRBV7-2 and TRBJ2-7, with 8 bases lining up with TRBD2. CDR1 SGHTA and CDR2 FQGNSA come from the germline V gene. The CDR3 covers 14 residues. Trimming cost V 5 bases and J 7 bases; bases outside gene matches: 10.

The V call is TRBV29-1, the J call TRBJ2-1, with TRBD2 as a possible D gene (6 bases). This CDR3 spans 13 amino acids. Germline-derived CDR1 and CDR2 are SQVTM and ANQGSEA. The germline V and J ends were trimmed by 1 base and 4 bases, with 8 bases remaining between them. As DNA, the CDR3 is TGCAGCGTTGAAGGGCTAGCGTACAATGAGCAGTTCTTC. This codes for CSVEGLAYNEQFF.

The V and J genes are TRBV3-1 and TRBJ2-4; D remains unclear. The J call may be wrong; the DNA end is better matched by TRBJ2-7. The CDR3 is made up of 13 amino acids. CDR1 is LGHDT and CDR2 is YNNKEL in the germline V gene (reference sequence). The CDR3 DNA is TGTGCCAGCAGCCCAATGTCAGGTTTCGAGCAGTACTTC. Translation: CASSPMSGFEQYF.

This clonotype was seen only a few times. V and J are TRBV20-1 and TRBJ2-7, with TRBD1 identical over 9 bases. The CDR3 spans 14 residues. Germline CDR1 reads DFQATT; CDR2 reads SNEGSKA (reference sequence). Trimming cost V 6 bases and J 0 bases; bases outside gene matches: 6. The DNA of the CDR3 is TGCAGTGCCTACGAGACAGGGGGCTCCTACGAGCAGTACTTC. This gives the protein CSAYETGGSYEQYF.

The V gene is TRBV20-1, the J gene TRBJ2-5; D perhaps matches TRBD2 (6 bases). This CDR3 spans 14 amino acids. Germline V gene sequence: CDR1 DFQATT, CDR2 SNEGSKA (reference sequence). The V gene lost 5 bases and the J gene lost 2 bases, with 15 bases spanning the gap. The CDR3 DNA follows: TGCAGTGCTTCGGGACTGGGATGGCAAGAGACCCAGTACTTC. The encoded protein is CSASGLGWQETQYF.

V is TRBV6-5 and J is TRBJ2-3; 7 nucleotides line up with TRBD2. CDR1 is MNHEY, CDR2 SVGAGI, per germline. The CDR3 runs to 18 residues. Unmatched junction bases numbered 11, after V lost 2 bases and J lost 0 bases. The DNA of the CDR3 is TGTGCCAGCAGTTACCGAAGACTAGCTCGTCCTAGCACAGATACGCAGTATTTT. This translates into CASSYRRLARPSTDTQYF.

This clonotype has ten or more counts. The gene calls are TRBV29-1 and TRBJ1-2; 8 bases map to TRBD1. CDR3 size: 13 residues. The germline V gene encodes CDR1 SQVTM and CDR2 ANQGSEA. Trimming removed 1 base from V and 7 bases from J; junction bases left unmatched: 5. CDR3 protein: CSVEGPGGSGYTF. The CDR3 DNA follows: TGCAGCGTTGAAGGTCCAGGGGGCAGTGGCTACACCTTC.

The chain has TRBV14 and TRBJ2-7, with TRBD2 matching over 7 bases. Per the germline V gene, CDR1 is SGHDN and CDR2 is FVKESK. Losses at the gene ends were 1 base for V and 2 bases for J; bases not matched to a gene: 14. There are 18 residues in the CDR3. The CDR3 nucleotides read TGTGCCAGCAGCCAAGTTGGGGGGGGTCGGATAATACCCTACGAGCAGTACTTC. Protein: CASSQVGGGRIIPYEQYF.

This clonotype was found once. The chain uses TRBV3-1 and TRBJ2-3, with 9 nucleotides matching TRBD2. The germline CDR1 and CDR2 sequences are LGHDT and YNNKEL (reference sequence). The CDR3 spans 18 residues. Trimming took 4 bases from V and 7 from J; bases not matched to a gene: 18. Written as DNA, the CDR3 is TGTGCCAGCAGCCCCCAGACTAGCGGACTGCGGATGTCGAATACGCAGTATTTT. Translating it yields CASSPQTSGLRMSNTQYF.

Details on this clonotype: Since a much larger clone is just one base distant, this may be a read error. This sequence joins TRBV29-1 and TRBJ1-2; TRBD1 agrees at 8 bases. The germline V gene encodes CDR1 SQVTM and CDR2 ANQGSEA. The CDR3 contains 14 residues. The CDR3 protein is CNVEDRGQAYGYTF. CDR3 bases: TGCAACGTTGAAGATCGGGGACAGGCATATGGCTACACCTTC. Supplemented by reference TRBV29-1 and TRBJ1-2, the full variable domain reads SAVISQKPSRDICQRGTSLTIQCQVDSQVTMMFWYRQQPGQSLTLIATANQGSEATYESGFVIDKFPISRPNLTFSTLTVSNMSPEDSSIYLCNVEDRGQAYGYTFGSGTRLTVV.

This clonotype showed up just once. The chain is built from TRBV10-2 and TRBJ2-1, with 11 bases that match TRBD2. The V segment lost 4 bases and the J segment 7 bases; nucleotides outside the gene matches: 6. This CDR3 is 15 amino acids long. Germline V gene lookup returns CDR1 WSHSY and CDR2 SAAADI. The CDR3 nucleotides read TGCGCCAGCAGTGTCCCGGGACTAGCGGTTAATGAGCAGTTCTTC. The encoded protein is CASSVPGLAVNEQFF.

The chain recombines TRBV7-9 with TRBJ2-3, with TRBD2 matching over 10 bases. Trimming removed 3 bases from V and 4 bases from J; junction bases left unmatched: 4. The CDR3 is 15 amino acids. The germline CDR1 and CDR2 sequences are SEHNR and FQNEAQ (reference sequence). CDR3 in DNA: TGTGCCAGCAGCTTCCCAGCGGGAGGGTCAGATACGCAGTATTTT. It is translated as CASSFPAGGSDTQYF.

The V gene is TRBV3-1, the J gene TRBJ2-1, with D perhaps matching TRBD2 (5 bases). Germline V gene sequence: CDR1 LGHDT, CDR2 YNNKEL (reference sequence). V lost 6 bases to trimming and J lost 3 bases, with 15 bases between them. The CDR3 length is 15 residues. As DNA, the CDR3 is TGTGCCAGCAGGGCCCGGACTGCATACTACAATGAGCAGTTCTTC. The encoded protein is CASRARTAYYNEQFF.

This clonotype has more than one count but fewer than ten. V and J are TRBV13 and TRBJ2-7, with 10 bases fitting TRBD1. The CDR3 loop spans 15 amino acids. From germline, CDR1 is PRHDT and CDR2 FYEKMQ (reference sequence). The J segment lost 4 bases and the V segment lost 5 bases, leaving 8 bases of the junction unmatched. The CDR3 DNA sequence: TGTGCCAGCAGCGAAGGGACAGGGGAACTGTACGAGCAGTACTTC. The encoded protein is CASSEGTGELYEQYF.

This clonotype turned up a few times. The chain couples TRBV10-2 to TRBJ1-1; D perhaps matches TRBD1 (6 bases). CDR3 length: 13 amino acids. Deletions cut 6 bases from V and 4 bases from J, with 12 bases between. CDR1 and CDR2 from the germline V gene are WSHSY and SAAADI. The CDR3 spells CASRAGVITEAFF. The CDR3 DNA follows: TGCGCCAGCAGGGCAGGGGTAATCACTGAAGCTTTCTTT.

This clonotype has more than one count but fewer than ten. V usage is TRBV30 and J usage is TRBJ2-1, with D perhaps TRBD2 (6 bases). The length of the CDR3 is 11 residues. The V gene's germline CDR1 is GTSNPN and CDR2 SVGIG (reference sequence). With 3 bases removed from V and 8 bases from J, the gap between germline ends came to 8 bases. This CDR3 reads CAWSLAYEQFF. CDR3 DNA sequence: TGTGCCTGGAGCCTAGCGTATGAGCAGTTCTTC.

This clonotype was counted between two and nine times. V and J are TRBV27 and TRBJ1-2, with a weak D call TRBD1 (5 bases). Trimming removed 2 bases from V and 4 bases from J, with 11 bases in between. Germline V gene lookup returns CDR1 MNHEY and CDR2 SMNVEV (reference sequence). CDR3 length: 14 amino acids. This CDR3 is CASSLEGPGYGYTF. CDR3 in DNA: TGTGCCAGCAGTTTAGAGGGGCCCGGCTATGGCTACACCTTC.

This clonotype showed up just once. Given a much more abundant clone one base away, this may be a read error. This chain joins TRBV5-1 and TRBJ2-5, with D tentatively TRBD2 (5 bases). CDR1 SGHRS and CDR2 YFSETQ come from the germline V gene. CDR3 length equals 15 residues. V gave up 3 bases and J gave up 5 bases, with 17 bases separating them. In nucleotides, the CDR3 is TGCGCCAGCAGCTCGCCTCGCGGGCGGTCGGAGACCCAGTACTTC. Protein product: CASSSPRGRSETQYF.

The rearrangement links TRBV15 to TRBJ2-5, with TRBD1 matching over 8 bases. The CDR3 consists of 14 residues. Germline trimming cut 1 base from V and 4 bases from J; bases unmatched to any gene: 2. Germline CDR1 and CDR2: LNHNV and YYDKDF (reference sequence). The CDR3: CATSRGTGTETQYF. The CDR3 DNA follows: TGTGCCACCAGCAGAGGGACAGGGACAGAGACCCAGTACTTC.

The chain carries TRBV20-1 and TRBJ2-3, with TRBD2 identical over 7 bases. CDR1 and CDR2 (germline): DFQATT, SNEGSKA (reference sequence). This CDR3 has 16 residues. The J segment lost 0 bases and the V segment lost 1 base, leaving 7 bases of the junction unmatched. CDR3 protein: CSARVLAAASTDTQYF. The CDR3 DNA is TGCAGTGCTAGAGTCCTAGCGGCTGCTAGCACAGATACGCAGTATTTT.

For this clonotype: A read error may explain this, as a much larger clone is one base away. The CDR3 protein is CSVQRGQETQFF. For the CDR3, the DNA is TGCAGCGTACAAAGGGGACAAGAGACCCAGTTCTTC. The chain employs TRBV29-1 and TRBJ2-1; maybe TRBD1 (6 bases). V was pared by 6 bases and J by 13 bases, with 19 bases between. Germline CDR1 and CDR2: SQVTM and ANQGSEA. The CDR3 covers 12 residues.

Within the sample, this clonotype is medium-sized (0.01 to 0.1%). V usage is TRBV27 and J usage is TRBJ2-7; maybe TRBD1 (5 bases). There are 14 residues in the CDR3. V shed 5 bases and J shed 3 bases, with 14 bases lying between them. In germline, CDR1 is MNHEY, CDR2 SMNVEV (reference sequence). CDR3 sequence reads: CASSTNGADYEQYF. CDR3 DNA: TGTGCCAGCAGTACAAATGGGGCCGACTACGAGCAGTACTTC.

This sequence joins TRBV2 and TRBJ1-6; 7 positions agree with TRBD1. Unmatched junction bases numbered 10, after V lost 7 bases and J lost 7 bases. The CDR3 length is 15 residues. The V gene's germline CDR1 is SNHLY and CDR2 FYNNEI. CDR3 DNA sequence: TGTGCCAGCACTCACGATGTACAGGGGAATTCACCCCTCCACTTT. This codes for CASTHDVQGNSPLHF.

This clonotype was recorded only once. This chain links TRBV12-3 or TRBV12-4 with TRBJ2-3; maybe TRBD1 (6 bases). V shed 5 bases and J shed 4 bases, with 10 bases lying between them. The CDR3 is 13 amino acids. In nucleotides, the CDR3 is TGTGCCAGCAGTCAGGGGAAAGCAGATACGCAGTATTTT. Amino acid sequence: CASSQGKADTQYF.

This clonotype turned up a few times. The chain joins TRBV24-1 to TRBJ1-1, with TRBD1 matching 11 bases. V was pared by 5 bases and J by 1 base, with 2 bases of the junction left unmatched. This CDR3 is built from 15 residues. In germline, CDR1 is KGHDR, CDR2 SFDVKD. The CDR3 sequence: CATSGTGGRNTEAFF. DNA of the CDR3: TGTGCCACCAGTGGGACAGGGGGCAGGAACACTGAAGCTTTCTTT.

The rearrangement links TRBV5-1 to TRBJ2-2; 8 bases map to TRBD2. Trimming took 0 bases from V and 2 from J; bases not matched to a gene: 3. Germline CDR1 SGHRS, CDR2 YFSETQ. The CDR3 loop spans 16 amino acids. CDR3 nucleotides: TGCGCCAGCAGCTTGGCCGGGAGGGCAAACACCGGGGAGCTGTTTTTT. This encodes CASSLAGRANTGELFF.